These T cell receptor beta chains were read from a single sample in a study of shared clonotypes between healthy human individuals. The protocol was immunoSEQ multiplex PCR, while the TCRdb copy is restricted to in-frame clones and leaves out a portion. Of hundreds of thousands of clones listed, around 96% are singletons. The source material was naive CD8+ T cells sorted from blood. These TCRs come from a woman in her 30s in good health. Both conserved end residues are part of each CDR3. The D gene is left open where the match is weak. The size field is filled for only some rows; it gives once, few, many or a size class.

clone size	J gene	V gene	D gene	CDR3 protein	CDR3 DNA
-	TRBJ2-7	TRBV19	TRBD2	CASSAGLAGDYEQYF	TGTGCCAGTAGTGCCGGACTAGCGGGAGACTACGAGCAGTACTTC
-	TRBJ2-1	TRBV7-9	TRBD2	CASSLGRSGGVYNEQFF	TGTGCCAGCAGCTTAGGTCGTAGCGGGGGGGTATACAATGAGCAGTTCTTC
-	TRBJ2-1	TRBV6-5	TRBD2	CASSRTSADNEQFF	TGTGCCAGCAGTCGCACTAGCGCCGACAATGAGCAGTTCTTC
-	TRBJ2-7	TRBV25-1	-	CASSGPGSYEQYF	TGTGCCAGCAGTGGTCCCGGTTCCTACGAGCAGTACTTC
-	TRBJ2-7	TRBV11-2	TRBD1	CASSPTGVIRYEQYF	TGTGCCAGCAGCCCCACAGGGGTGATTCGGTACGAGCAGTACTTC
few	TRBJ1-1	TRBV7-6	-	CASSLGTNTEAFF	TGTGCCAGCAGCTTAGGGACGAACACTGAAGCTTTCTTT
-	TRBJ2-7	TRBV13	TRBD2	CASSPAASGSFYEQYF	TGTGCCAGCAGCCCCGCCGCTAGCGGGAGTTTCTACGAGCAGTACTTC
-	TRBJ2-7	TRBV27	-	CASSLDSRAYEQYF	TGTGCCAGCAGTTTAGATAGCAGAGCCTACGAGCAGTACTTC
-	TRBJ2-7	TRBV5-1	TRBD2	CASSPSGRNTYEQYF	TGCGCCAGCAGTCCCAGCGGGAGAAATACCTACGAGCAGTACTTC
-	TRBJ2-7	TRBV5-1	TRBD2	CASSTGLAGGYYEQYF	TGCGCCAGCAGCACCGGACTAGCGGGAGGGTACTACGAGCAGTACTTC
-	TRBJ1-1	TRBV5-1	TRBD1	CASSFTGGYTEAFF	TGCGCCAGCAGCTTTACAGGGGGGTACACTGAAGCTTTCTTT
-	TRBJ2-3	TRBV2	-	CASSDFSDTQYF	TGTGCCAGCAGTGACTTCTCAGATACGCAGTATTTT
-	TRBJ1-5	TRBV28	-	CASTIDPYYSNQPQHF	TGTGCCAGCACCATCGACCCTTACTATAGCAATCAGCCCCAGCATTTT
-	TRBJ2-1	TRBV5-1	-	CASSLGTRPGNNEQFF	TGCGCCAGCAGCTTGGGGACGAGACCGGGAAACAATGAGCAGTTCTTC
-	TRBJ2-7	TRBV9	-	CASSVASGQLYEQYF	TGTGCCAGCAGCGTAGCTTCCGGACAGTTATACGAGCAGTACTTC
-	TRBJ2-1	TRBV28	-	CASSFGPRDKDYNEQFF	TGTGCCAGCAGTTTTGGGCCCCGGGACAAGGACTACAATGAGCAGTTCTTC
-	TRBJ1-2	TRBV7-9	TRBD1	CASSLAGTAGVRGYTF	TGTGCCAGCAGCTTAGCCGGGACAGCGGGGGTGAGGGGCTACACCTTC
once	TRBJ2-3	TRBV27	-	CASSSASKLENF	TGTGCCAGCAGTTCAGCCTCGAAACTCGAGAATTTT
-	TRBJ1-4	TRBV14	TRBD1	CASSQRTGWGEKLFF	TGTGCCAGCAGCCAAAGGACAGGCTGGGGTGAAAAACTGTTTTTT
-	TRBJ1-1	TRBV5-1	-	CASTYRDLNTEAFF	TGCGCCAGCACTTATCGGGACTTGAACACTGAAGCTTTCTTT
-	TRBJ2-1	TRBV5-1	-	CASSPLGAEQFF	TGCGCCAGCAGCCCCCTAGGGGCTGAGCAGTTCTTC
-	TRBJ2-7	TRBV7-9	TRBD1	CASSHTEGAPYEQYF	TGTGCCAGCAGCCATACTGAGGGGGCGCCCTACGAGCAGTACTTC
-	TRBJ1-1	TRBV5-4	-	CASSLGIAEPRKTEAFF	TGTGCCAGCAGCTTGGGTATTGCGGAACCCCGGAAGACTGAAGCTTTCTTT
-	TRBJ2-1	TRBV11-2	TRBD2	CASSSGRGTSGYEQFF	TGTGCCAGCAGCTCGGGGAGGGGGACTAGCGGGTATGAGCAGTTCTTC
-	TRBJ1-6	TRBV27	-	CASSSPGQMNSPLHF	TGTGCCAGCAGTTCCCCCGGACAGATGAATTCACCCCTCCACTTT
-	TRBJ2-7	TRBV6-1	-	CASSEQGGYYEQYF	TGTGCCAGCAGTGAACAGGGGGGCTACTACGAGCAGTACTTC
-	TRBJ2-7	TRBV11-2	-	CASSLGKEQYF	TGTGCCAGCAGCTTAGGGAAAGAGCAGTACTTC
-	TRBJ2-3	TRBV6-5	-	CASSGEADTQYF	TGTGCCAGCTCCGGGGAGGCAGATACGCAGTATTTT
-	TRBJ2-2	TRBV5-4	-	CASSGPGLDAGELFF	TGTGCCAGCAGCGGACCAGGGTTGGACGCCGGGGAGCTGTTTTTT
-	TRBJ2-5	TRBV28	-	CASSFNPAPLVGGETQYF	TGTGCCAGCAGCTTTAACCCCGCTCCACTAGTTGGGGGGGAGACCCAGTACTTC
-	TRBJ2-7	TRBV7-7	-	CASSPGVGGEQYF	TGTGCCAGCAGTCCGGGGGTTGGGGGCGAGCAGTACTTC
-	TRBJ2-1	TRBV5-8	TRBD2	CASSKSILAGVNEQFF	TGTGCCAGCAGCAAATCGATTCTAGCGGGAGTCAATGAGCAGTTCTTC
-	TRBJ2-5	TRBV27	-	CASSPREAVPQETQYF	TGTGCCAGCAGCCCCAGGGAGGCGGTGCCTCAAGAGACCCAGTACTTC
-	TRBJ2-5	TRBV5-4	-	CASSGESQETQYF	TGTGCCAGCAGTGGCGAATCACAAGAGACCCAGTACTTC
-	TRBJ2-7	TRBV10-3	-	CAISDSKGAYEQYF	TGTGCCATCAGTGACTCGAAGGGGGCCTACGAGCAGTACTTC
-	TRBJ2-5	TRBV11-3	TRBD1	CASSFPTGQETQYF	TGTGCCAGCAGCTTCCCGACAGGGCAAGAGACCCAGTACTTC
-	TRBJ2-7	TRBV6-5	-	CASSCLGGYYEQYF	TGTGCCAGCAGTTGCCTTGGAGGCTACTACGAGCAGTACTTC
-	TRBJ2-7	TRBV4-2	-	CASSQDSYEQYF	TGTGCCAGCAGCCAAGACAGCTACGAGCAGTACTTC
-	TRBJ2-7	TRBV9	-	CASSHSNSYEQYF	TGTGCCAGCAGTCATTCGAATTCCTACGAGCAGTACTTC
-	TRBJ2-6	TRBV2	TRBD1	CASSEGTGLSSGANVLTF	TGTGCCAGCAGTGAAGGGACAGGGCTTTCCTCTGGGGCCAACGTCCTGACTTTC
-	TRBJ2-5	TRBV11-2	-	CASSFWDGGMETQYF	TGTGCCAGCAGCTTCTGGGATGGGGGCATGGAGACCCAGTACTTC
-	TRBJ2-7	TRBV11-2	-	CASSPGLSILPYEQYF	TGTGCCAGCAGCCCGGGTTTGAGTATCCTACCTTACGAGCAGTACTTC
once	TRBJ1-1	TRBV7-6	-	CASSLEGMNTEAFF	TGTGCCAGCAGCTTAGAGGGCATGAACACTGAAGCTTTCTTT
-	TRBJ2-2	TRBV7-9	-	CASSLGGF	TGTGCCAGCAGCTTAGGGGGTTTT
-	TRBJ2-5	TRBV14	-	CASSPTRMETQYF	TGTGCCAGCAGCCCTACTAGGATGGAGACCCAGTACTTC
-	TRBJ2-5	TRBV5-8	TRBD2	CASIGTSGRSETQYF	TGTGCCAGCATCGGGACTAGCGGGAGATCGGAGACCCAGTACTTC
-	TRBJ2-1	TRBV11-2	TRBD1	CASSSPGQGIGDNEQFF	TGTGCCAGCAGCTCTCCGGGACAGGGGATTGGGGACAATGAGCAGTTCTTC
-	TRBJ1-1	TRBV15	-	CATSKVTEAFF	TGTGCCACCAGCAAGGTGACTGAAGCTTTCTTT
-	TRBJ1-5	TRBV19	-	CASSIEGTWGNQPQHF	TGTGCCAGTAGTATAGAGGGCACGTGGGGCAATCAGCCCCAGCATTTT
-	TRBJ2-7	TRBV7-9	-	CASSFDTPYEQYF	TGTGCCAGCAGCTTTGATACGCCCTACGAGCAGTACTTC
-	TRBJ2-7	TRBV27	-	CASSLRQPYEQYF	TGTGCCAGCAGTTTACGCCAGCCCTACGAGCAGTACTTC
-	TRBJ2-1	TRBV7-8	TRBD2	CASTSRGGSYNEQFF	TGTGCCAGCACCAGCCGGGGGGGCTCCTACAATGAGCAGTTCTTC
few	TRBJ2-1	TRBV7-9	-	CASSLGDNEQFF	TGTGCCAGCAGCTTAGGAGACAATGAGCAGTTCTTC